This TCR beta chain was sequenced during a study of T cells after yellow fever vaccination. The 5'RACE template-switching step produced TCR cDNA and added a universal primer site and UMIs. MiXCR, applied by TCRdb to the 5' RACE reads, yields one record per CDR3 protein. Here the sample spans hundreds of thousands of distinct CDR3 sequences, less than 4.5% being singletons. The trim removed 5 bases at V and 6 bases at J, leaving 10 bases unmatched. The CDR3 spans 16 residues. CDR1 SGHAT and CDR2 FQNNGV come from the germline V gene. Study-level points and caveats: Contaminants from the bulk population, in the form of abundant clonotypes, could be found in FACS-sorted repertoires. Among primary-vaccination clones, most reappeared after the booster, at around 97% for CD4 and about 90% for CD8. Secondary responses were weaker yet peaked faster, day 5 versus 15.

This clonotype was seen many times. Its antigen is not known. Sequenced material: PBMCs, taken on the day of the yellow fever booster vaccination. The sequence came from a man between 18 and 35 years old who received the YFV17D yellow fever vaccine. The chain has TRBV11-2 and TRBJ1-6, with 7 bases fitting TRBD1. The CDR3 sequence: CASSPMGNRGNSPLHF. The DNA of the CDR3 is TGTGCCAGCAGCCCAATGGGAAACAGGGGTAATTCACCCCTCCACTTT. Looking up the rest from reference TRBV11-2 and TRBJ1-6 gives the full variable domain: EAGVAQSPRYKIIEKRQSVAFWCNPISGHATLYWYQQILGQGPKLLIQFQNNGVVDDSQLPKDRFSAERLKGVDSTLKIQPAKLEDSAVYLCASSPMGNRGNSPLHFGNGTRLTVT.